Below, 8 T cell receptor beta chains from the same sample are listed, as sequenced in a study of response to subunit inactivated influenza vaccine. TCRdb re-called the RT-PCR reads with MiXCR, one entry per CDR3 protein. Of fewer than 600,000 distinct CDR3 sequences listed, more than 7% are singletons. Sequencing used PBMCs from blood, obtained around 2 years after vaccination. The receptors shown here come from a man between 50 and 75 years old who received an inactivated influenza vaccine.

This clonotype was detected a few times. This chain connects TRBV5-1 to TRBJ2-5; 8 bases agree with TRBD1. The CDR3 spans 14 residues. The J segment lost 6 bases and the V segment lost 4 bases, leaving 8 bases of the junction unmatched. Germline V gene lookup returns CDR1 SGHRS and CDR2 YFSETQ. In DNA form, the CDR3 reads TGCGCCAGCAGCGGTGGACAGGGCCGAAAGACCCAGTACTTC. It is translated as CASSGGQGRKTQYF.

This clonotype was picked up many times. The chain joins TRBV12-3 or TRBV12-4 to TRBJ2-2, with unresolved D. The CDR3 is 14 residues long. The V end was cut by 6 bases, the J end by 2 bases, with 10 bases between. The CDR3: CASSGRLNTGELFF. Written as DNA, the CDR3 is TGTGCCAGCAGCGGACGTCTAAACACCGGGGAGCTGTTTTTT.

This clonotype was detected only a few times. The chain employs TRBV27 and TRBJ2-3; no clear D. Germline CDR1 and CDR2: MNHEY and SMNVEV (reference sequence). V was trimmed by 4 bases and J by 0 bases, leaving 11 bases between them. This CDR3 has 15 residues. As DNA, the CDR3 is TGTGCCAGCAGTTCCCATCGTTATAGCACAGATACGCAGTATTTT. Translated, it gives CASSSHRYSTDTQYF.

This clonotype occurred many times. The rearrangement uses TRBV12-3 or TRBV12-4 and TRBJ1-2; 7 bases are a match to TRBD1. The CDR3 extends over 16 amino acids. With 5 bases clipped from V and 3 bases from J, the junction kept 12 bases outside the gene matches. CDR3 amino acids: CASSTETDRFYYGYTF. CDR3 DNA: TGTGCCAGCAGTACAGAGACGGACAGGTTCTACTATGGCTACACCTTC.

This clonotype was seen many times. The chain recombines TRBV12-3 or TRBV12-4 with TRBJ2-1; D remains ambiguous. The CDR3 length is 11 residues. The germline V and J ends were trimmed by 6 bases and 8 bases, with 8 bases remaining between them. CDR3 nucleotides: TGTGCCAGCAGCCCAAGAGATGAGCAGTTCTTC. Its protein is CASSPRDEQFF.

This clonotype has a handful of counts. The J gene is TRBJ2-7, the V gene TRBV15; a weak D match, TRBD1 (5 bases). V lost 5 bases and J lost 5, with 13 bases in between. This CDR3 has 13 amino acids. Germline CDR1 reads LNHNV; CDR2 reads YYDKDF (reference sequence). CDR3 loop: CATSPGRANEQYF. The CDR3 DNA sequence: TGTGCCACCAGCCCCGGCAGGGCGAACGAGCAGTACTTC.

This clonotype turned up a few times. The gene calls are TRBV4-2 and TRBJ1-5, with D hard to call. This CDR3 contains 15 residues. Germline assignment: CDR1 LGHNA and CDR2 YNFKEQ. V dropped 0 bases and J dropped 7 bases, with 13 bases sitting between them. The CDR3 region has the DNA TGTGCCAGCAGCCAAGACAGGACCTCGAGGCAGCCCCAGCATTTT. It specifies CASSQDRTSRQPQHF.

V is TRBV20-1 and J is TRBJ1-1; tentative D call: TRBD1 (5 bases). Germline loops: CDR1 DFQATT, CDR2 SNEGSKA (reference sequence). The CDR3 runs to 13 residues. V lost 3 bases, J lost 6 bases, and 14 bases lay in between. The CDR3 here is CSASVTDQAEAFF. CDR3 coding DNA: TGCAGTGCTAGCGTGACAGACCAAGCTGAAGCTTTCTTT.